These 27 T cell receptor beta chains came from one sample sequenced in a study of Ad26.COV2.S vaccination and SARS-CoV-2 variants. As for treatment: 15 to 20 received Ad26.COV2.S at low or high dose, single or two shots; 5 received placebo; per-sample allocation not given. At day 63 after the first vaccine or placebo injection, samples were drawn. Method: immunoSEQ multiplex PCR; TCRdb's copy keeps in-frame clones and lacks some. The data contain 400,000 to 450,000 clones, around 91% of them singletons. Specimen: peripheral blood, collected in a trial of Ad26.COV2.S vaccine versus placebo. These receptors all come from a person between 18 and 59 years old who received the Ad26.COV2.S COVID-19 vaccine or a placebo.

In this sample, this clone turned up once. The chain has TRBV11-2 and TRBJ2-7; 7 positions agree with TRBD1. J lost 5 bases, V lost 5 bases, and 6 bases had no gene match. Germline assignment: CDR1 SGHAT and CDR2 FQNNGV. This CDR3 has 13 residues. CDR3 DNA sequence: TGTGCCAGCAGCCCGAGACAGGGCGACGAGCAGTACTTC. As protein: CASSPRQGDEQYF.

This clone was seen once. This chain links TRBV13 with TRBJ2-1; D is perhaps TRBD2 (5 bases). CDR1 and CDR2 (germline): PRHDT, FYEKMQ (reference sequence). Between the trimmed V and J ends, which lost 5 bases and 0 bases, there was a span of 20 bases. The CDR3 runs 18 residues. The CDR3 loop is CASSPRGDWESSYNEQFF. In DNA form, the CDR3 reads TGTGCCAGCAGCCCCAGAGGCGACTGGGAGAGCTCCTACAATGAGCAGTTCTTC.

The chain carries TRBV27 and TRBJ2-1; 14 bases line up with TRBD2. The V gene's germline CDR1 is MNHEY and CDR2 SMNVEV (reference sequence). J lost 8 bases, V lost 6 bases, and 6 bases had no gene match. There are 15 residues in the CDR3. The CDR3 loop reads CASRGLAGAGDEQFF. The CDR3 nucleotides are TGTGCCAGCAGGGGACTAGCGGGAGCCGGCGATGAGCAGTTCTTC.

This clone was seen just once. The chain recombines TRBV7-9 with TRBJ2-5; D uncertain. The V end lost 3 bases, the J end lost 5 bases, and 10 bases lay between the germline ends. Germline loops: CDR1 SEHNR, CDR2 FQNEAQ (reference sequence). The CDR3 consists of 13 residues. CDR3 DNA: TGTGCCAGCAGCTTTCAAGGAACCGAGACCCAGTACTTC. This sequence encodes CASSFQGTETQYF.

The chain's CDR3 is CASSQASPTREQPYEQYF. The DNA of the CDR3 is TGTGCCAGCAGTCAAGCTTCCCCCACACGGGAACAGCCCTACGAGCAGTACTTC. This chain joins TRBV27 and TRBJ2-7, with D perhaps matching TRBD2 (5 bases). V lost 5 bases, J lost 2 bases, and 25 bases lay in between. The CDR3 is 18 residues long. Germline CDR1 MNHEY, CDR2 SMNVEV (reference sequence).

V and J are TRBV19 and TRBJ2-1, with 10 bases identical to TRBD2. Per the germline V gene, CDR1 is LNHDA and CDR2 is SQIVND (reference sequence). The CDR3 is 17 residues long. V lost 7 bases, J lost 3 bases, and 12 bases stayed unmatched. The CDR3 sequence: CASTPGLAGERYNEQFF. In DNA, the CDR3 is TGTGCCAGTACCCCTGGGCTAGCGGGAGAGCGCTACAATGAGCAGTTCTTC.

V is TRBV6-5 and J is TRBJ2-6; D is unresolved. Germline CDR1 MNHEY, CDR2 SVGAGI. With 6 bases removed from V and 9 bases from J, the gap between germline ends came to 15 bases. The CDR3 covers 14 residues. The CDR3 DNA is TGTGCCAGCAGACACTCAGAGAGCTTCAACGTCCTGACTTTC. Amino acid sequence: CASRHSESFNVLTF.

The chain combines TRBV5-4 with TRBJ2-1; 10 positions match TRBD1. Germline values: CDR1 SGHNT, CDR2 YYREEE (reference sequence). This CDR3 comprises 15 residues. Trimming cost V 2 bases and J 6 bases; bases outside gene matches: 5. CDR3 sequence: CASSFRTGGPNEQFF. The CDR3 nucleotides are TGTGCCAGCAGCTTTAGGACAGGGGGGCCCAATGAGCAGTTCTTC.

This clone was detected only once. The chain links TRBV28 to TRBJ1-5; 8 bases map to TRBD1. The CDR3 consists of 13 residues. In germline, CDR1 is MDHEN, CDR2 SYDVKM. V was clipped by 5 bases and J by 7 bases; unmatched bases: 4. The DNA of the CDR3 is TGTGCCAGCAGTATCGGGACAGGCCAGCCCCAGCATTTT. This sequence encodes CASSIGTGQPQHF.

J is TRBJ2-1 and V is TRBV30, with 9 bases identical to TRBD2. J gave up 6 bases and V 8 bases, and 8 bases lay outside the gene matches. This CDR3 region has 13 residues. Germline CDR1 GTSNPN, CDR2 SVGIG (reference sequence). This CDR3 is CAGSGSLTNEQFF. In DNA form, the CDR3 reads TGTGCCGGTAGCGGGAGTTTAACCAATGAGCAGTTCTTC.

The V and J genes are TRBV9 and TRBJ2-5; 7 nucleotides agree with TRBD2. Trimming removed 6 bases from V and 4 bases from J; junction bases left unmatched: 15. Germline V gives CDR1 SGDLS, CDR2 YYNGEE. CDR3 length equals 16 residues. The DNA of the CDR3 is TGTGCCAGCAACGCCGGTGCGAGGTGGGGGGGAGAGACCCAGTACTTC. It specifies CASNAGARWGGETQYF.

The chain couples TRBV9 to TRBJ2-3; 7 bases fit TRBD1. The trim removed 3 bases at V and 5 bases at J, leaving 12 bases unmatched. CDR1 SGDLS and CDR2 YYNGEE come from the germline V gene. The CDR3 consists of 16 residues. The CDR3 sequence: CASSARGTGVVDTQYF. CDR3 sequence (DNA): TGTGCCAGCAGCGCGAGGGGTACAGGGGTGGTAGATACGCAGTATTTT.

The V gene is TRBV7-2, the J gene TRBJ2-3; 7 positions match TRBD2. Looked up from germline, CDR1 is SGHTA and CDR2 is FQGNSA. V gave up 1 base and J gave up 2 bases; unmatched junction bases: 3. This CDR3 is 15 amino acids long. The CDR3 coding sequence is TGTGCCAGCAGCTTAGGTCTAGCGGACACAGATACGCAGTATTTT. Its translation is CASSLGLADTDTQYF.

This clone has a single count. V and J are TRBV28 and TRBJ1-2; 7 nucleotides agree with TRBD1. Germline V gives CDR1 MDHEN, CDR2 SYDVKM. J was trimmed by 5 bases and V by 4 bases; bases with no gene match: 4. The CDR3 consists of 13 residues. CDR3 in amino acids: CASSSQGDYGYTF. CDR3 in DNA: TGTGCCAGCAGTTCCCAGGGGGATTATGGCTACACCTTC.

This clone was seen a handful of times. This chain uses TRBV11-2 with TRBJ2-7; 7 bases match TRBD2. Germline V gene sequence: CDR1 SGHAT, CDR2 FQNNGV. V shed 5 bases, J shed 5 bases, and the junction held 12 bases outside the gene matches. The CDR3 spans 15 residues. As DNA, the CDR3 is TGTGCCAGCAGCGACCGGGACTACCATAATGACGAGCAGTACTTC. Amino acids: CASSDRDYHNDEQYF.

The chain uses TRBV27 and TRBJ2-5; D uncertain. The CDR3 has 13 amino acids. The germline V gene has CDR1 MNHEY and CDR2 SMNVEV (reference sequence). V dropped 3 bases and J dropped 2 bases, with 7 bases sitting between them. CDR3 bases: TGTGCCAGCAGTTTGAGGCAGCAAGAGACCCAGTACTTC. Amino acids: CASSLRQQETQYF.

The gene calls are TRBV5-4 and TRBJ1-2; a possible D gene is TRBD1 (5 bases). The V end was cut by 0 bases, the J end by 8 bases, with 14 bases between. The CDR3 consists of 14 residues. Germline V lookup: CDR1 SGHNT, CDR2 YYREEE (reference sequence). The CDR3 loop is CASSLGGNSYGYTF. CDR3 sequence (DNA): TGTGCCAGCAGCTTGGGGGGGAATTCTTACGGCTACACCTTC.

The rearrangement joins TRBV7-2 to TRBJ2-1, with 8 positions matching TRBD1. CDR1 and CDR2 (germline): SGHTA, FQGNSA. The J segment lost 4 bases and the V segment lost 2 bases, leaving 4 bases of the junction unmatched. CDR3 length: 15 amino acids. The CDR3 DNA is TGTGCCAGCAGCTTATCCAGGGGGCTTTACAATGAGCAGTTCTTC. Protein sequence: CASSLSRGLYNEQFF.

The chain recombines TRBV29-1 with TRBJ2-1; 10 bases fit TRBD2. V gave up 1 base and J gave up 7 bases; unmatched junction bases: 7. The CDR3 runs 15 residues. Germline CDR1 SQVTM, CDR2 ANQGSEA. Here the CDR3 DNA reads TGCAGCGTTGAAGCCTCAGCGGGAGGGTATAATGAGCAGTTCTTC. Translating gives CSVEASAGGYNEQFF.

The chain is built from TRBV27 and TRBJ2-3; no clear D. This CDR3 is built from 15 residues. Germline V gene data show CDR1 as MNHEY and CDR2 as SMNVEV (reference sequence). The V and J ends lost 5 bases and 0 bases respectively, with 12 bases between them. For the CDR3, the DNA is TGTGCCAGCAGTCAACGGGCTTCTAGCACAGATACGCAGTATTTT. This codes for CASSQRASSTDTQYF.

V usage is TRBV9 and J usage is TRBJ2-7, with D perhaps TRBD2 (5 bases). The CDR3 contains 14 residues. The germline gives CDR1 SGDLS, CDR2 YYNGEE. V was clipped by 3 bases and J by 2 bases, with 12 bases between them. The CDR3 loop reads CASSAEAATYEQYF. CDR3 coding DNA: TGTGCCAGCAGCGCGGAGGCTGCAACCTACGAGCAGTACTTC.

CDR3 protein: CASSLEASGMETQYF. The CDR3 DNA reads as TGCGCCAGCAGCTTGGAGGCTAGCGGGATGGAGACCCAGTACTTC. The chain carries TRBV5-1 and TRBJ2-5; 9 nucleotides line up with TRBD2. Germline loops: CDR1 SGHRS, CDR2 YFSETQ. Unmatched junction bases numbered 5, after V lost 0 bases and J lost 5 bases. The CDR3 is 15 amino acids.

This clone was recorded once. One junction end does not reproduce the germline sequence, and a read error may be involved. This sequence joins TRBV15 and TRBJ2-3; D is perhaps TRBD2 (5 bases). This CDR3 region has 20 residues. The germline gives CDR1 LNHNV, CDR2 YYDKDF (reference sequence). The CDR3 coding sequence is TGTGCCGCCAGCAGAGATGCGCGCGGGTTGGCTAATCGACAAGGGGATACGCAGTATTTT. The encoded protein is CAASRDARGLANRQGDTQYF.

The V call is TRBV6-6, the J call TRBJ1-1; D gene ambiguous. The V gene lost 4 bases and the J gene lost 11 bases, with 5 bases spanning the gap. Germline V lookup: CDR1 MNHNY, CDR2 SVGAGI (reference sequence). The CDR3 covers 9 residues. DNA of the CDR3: TGTGCCAGCAGTTCCGAGGCTTTCTTT. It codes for CASSSEAFF.

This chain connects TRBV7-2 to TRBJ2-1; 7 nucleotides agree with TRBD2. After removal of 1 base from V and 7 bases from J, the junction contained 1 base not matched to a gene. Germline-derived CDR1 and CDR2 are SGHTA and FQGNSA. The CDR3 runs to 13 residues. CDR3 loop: CASSLGGGNEQFF. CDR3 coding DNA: TGTGCCAGCAGCTTAGGGGGGGGAAATGAGCAGTTCTTC.

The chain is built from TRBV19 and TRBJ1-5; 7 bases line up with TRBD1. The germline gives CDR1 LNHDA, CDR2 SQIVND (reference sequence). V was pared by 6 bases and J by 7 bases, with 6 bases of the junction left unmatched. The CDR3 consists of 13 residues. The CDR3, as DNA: TGTGCCAGTAGAGGGACAGACTTGCAGCCCCAGCATTTT. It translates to CASRGTDLQPQHF.

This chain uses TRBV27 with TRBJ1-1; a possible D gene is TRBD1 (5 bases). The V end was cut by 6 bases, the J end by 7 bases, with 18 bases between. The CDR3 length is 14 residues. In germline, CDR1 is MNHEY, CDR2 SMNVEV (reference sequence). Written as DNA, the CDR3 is TGTGCCAGCAGCAACCCAAGCAGGGCGGATGAAGCTTTCTTT. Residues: CASSNPSRADEAFF.